This section outlines one T cell receptor (beta chain) sequence together with its context. This clonotype was seen a handful of times. Its cognate antigen has yet to be identified. No base quality information exists; no much larger clone differs at one position. The record originates from a study of regulatory T cells in long-lasting Graves disease (dated by TCRdb to 2020 to 2022). Looking at the study overall: Persistent Graves' disease was defined as antithyroid drug treatment for over 5 years with persistently positive TSH receptor autoantibodies. Peripheral blood TCR sequencing and RNA sequencing compared persistent Graves' disease patients with newly diagnosed Graves' disease patients. The study was registered as a clinical trial and conducted in China. TCR sequencing covered roughly 13 persistent and some 20 newly diagnosed Graves' disease patients, some 33 samples in total. In the clinical cohort, patients with persistent Graves' disease had used antithyroid drugs for an average of around 9.3 years. Broad study findings and their caveats: The study examined only peripheral blood because the primary lesion, thyroid tissue, could not be accessed. The authors acknowledged the small sample size as a limitation that may reduce accuracy. Only the TCR beta chain was sequenced and analyzed. Compared with newly diagnosed patients, patients with persistent Graves' disease had lower TCR Shannon entropy and fewer highly expanded clones, which suggests clonal expansion. Preferential use of TRBV28, TRBJ1-2 and TRBJ2-5 was observed in persistent disease, whereas TRBV20-1 and TRBJ2-1 were favored in newly diagnosed disease. More public clonotypes were shared among persistent patients (under 3,000) than among newly diagnosed patients (966).

The label giving this sample's time point can be read as: persistent/refractory GD, antithyroid drugs over 5 years with positive TRAb. RNA was extracted from PBMCs in TRIzol for both TCR sequencing and RNA sequencing. The diagnosis of Graves' disease followed American Thyroid Association guidelines. Patients were recruited from an endocrinology department in Xi'an, China. From each patient, approximately 9 milliliters of peripheral blood was collected into an EDTA anticoagulant tube. Ficoll Paque Plus density gradient separation was used to isolate PBMCs, and no further T cell sorting was performed. RNA quality was checked with an Agilent 2100 Bioanalyzer and agarose gel, and concentration with a NanoDrop 2000. Trimming at the junction amounts to 4 bases on V and 2 bases on J, and the germline ends lie 9 bases apart. The CDR3 spans 12 residues, from the cysteine through the phenylalanine. Only CDR3 DNA remains: 36 bases, in frame from the first base. The germline V gene specifies SQVTM as CDR1 and ANQGSEA as CDR2.

The library was built by means of multiplex PCR. The listed sequencing device is Illumina HiSeq 4000. CDR3 regions were amplified by Arm-PCR with iRepertoire HTBI primers to construct TCR beta libraries. Before sequencing, the PCR products went through gel purification. The paper's data handling went like this. A total of some 65 TRBV and some 13 TRBJ segments were identified across samples and were used for gene usage analysis of CDR3 amino acid clonotypes. COPE and FqMerger were used to merge the filtered high-quality paired reads into contigs. BLAST was used to align contigs to the IMGT TRBV, TRBD and TRBJ reference genes, and CDR3 was defined following IMGT. Any clonotype with a frequency above 0.1% was counted as a highly expanded clone. Repertoire diversity was measured by Shannon entropy, and V-J evenness by the Gini coefficient. Public clonotypes were defined as clonotypes shared by more than one individual. TCRdb's own reprocessing of the public reads used fastp at Q25 and MiXCR and kept productive beta chains. Rows matching on CDR3 protein sequence are summarized as one entry with the most common DNA and genes. These V and J calls originate from TCRdb's pipeline instead of the authors' own analysis. Counted in this sample were hundreds of thousands of distinct CDR3 sequences; 20% to 25% of them appeared once. The ten largest account for under 25% of the sample.

The sequencing used peripheral blood mononuclear cells (PBMCs), collected when the disease was refractory, from a patient treated with antithyroid drugs. The chain is assembled from TRBV29-1 and TRBJ2-7, with TRBD1 tentatively as D gene (6 bases match). The receptor comes from a female donor with Graves disease. For the CDR3, the sequence is CSVVRGTYEQYF. The bases read TGCAGCGTTGTAAGGGGGACCTACGAGCAGTACTTC.